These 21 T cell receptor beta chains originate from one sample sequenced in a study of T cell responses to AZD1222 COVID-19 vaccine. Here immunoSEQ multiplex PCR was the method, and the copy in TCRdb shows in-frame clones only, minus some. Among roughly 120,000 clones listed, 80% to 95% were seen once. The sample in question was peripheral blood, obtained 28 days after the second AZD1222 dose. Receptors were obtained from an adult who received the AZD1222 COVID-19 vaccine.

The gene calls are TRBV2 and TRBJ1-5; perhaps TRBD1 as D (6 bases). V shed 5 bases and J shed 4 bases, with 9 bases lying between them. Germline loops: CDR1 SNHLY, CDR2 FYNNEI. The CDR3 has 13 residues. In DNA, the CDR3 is TGTGCCAGCAGTCGGGACATGAATCAGCCCCAGCATTTT. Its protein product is CASSRDMNQPQHF.

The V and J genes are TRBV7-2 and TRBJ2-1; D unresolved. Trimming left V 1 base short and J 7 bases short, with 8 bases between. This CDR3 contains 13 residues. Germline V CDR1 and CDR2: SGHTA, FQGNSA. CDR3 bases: TGTGCCAGCAGCTTAGAGGTTTGGAATGAGCAGTTCTTC. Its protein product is CASSLEVWNEQFF.

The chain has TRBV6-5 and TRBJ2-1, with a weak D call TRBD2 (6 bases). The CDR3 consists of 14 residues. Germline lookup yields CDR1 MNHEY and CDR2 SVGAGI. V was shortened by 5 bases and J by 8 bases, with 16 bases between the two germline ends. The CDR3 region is CASSRDWRRDEQFF. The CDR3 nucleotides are TGTGCCAGCAGTAGGGACTGGAGACGCGATGAGCAGTTCTTC.

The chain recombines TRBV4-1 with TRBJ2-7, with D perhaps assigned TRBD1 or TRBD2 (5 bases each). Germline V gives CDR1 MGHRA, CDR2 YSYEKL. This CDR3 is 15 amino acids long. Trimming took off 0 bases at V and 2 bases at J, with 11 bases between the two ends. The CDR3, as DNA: TGCGCCAGCAGCCAAGAAGGGACCGCGGCCTACGAGCAGTACTTC. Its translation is CASSQEGTAAYEQYF.

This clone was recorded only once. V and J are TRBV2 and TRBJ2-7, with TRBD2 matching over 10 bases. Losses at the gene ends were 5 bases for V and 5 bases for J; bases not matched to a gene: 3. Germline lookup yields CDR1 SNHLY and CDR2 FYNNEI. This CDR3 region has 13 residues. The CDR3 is CASSPGLANEQYF. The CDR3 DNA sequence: TGTGCCAGCAGTCCGGGACTAGCGAACGAGCAGTACTTC.

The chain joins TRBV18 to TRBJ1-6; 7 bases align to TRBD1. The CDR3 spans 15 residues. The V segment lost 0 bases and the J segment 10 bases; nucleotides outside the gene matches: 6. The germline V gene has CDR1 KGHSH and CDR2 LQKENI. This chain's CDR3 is CASSPPTGSGSPLHF. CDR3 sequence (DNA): TGTGCCAGCTCACCACCGACAGGGTCGGGCTCACCCCTCCACTTT.

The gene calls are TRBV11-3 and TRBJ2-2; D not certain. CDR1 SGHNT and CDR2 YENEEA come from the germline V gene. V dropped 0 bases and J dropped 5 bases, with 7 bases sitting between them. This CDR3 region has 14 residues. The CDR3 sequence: CASSLDLQTGELFF. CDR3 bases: TGTGCCAGCAGCTTAGATCTACAAACCGGGGAGCTGTTTTTT.

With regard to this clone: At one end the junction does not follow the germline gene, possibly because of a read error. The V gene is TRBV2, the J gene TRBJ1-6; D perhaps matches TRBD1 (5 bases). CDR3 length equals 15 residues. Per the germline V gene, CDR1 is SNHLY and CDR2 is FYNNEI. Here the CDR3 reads CASREAGLYNSPLHF. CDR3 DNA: TGTGCCAGCAGAGAAGCGGGACTCTATAATTCACCCCTCCACTTT. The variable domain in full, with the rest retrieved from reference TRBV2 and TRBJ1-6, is EPEVTQTPSHQVTQMGQEVILRCVPISNHLYFYWYRQILGQKVEFLVSFYNNEISEKSEIFDDQFSVERPDGSNFTLKIRSTKLEDSAMYFCASREAGLYNSPLHFGNGTRLTVT.

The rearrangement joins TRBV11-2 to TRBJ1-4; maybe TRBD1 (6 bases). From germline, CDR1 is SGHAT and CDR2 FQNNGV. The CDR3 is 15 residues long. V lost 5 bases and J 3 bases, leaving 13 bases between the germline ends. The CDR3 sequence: CASSPQHRANEKLFF. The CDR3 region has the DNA TGTGCCAGCAGCCCGCAACACAGGGCTAATGAAAAACTGTTTTTT.

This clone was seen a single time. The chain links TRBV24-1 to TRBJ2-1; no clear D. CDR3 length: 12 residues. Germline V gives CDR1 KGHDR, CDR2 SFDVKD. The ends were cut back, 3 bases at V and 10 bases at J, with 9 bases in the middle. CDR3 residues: CATSDVGREQFF. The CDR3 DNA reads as TGTGCCACCAGTGATGTGGGCCGCGAGCAGTTCTTC.

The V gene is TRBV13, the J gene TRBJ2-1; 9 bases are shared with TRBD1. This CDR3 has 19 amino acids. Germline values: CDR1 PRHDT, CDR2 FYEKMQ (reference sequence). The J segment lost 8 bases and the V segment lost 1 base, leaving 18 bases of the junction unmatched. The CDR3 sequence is CASSLARLDGTGKDHEQFF. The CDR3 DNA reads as TGTGCCAGCAGCTTAGCTAGGTTGGATGGGACAGGGAAGGATCATGAGCAGTTCTTC.

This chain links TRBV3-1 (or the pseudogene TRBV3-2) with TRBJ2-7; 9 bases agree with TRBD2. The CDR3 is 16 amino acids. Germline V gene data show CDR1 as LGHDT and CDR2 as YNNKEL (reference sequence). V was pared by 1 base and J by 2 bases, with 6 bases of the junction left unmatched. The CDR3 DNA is TGTGCCAGCAGCCAAGGGCCCTTAGCGGGGGCCTACGAGCAGTACTTC. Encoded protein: CASSQGPLAGAYEQYF.

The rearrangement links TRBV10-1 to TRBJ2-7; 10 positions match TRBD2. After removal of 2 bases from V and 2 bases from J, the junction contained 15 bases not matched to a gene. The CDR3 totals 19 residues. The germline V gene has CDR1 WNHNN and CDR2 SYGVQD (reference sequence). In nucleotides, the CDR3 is TGCGCCAGCAGTGAGATTCTAGCGGGAGTAGGGTCAGTCCCCTACGAGCAGTACTTC. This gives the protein CASSEILAGVGSVPYEQYF.

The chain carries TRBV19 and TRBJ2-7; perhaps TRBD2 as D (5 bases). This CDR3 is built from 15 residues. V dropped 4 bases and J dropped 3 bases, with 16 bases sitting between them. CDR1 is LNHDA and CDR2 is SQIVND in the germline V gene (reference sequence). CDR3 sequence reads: CASSNEPEGIYEQYF. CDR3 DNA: TGTGCCAGTAGTAACGAGCCCGAGGGCATCTACGAGCAGTACTTC.

In DNA, the CDR3 is TGTGCCAGCAGCTTATTTACAGGACAAGAGACCCAGTACTTC. This codes for CASSLFTGQETQYF. This rearrangement joins TRBV7-2 to TRBJ2-5, with TRBD1 as a possible D gene (5 bases). V was clipped by 2 bases and J by 2 bases, with 9 bases between them. Germline V gene lookup returns CDR1 SGHTA and CDR2 FQGNSA. The CDR3 contains 14 residues.

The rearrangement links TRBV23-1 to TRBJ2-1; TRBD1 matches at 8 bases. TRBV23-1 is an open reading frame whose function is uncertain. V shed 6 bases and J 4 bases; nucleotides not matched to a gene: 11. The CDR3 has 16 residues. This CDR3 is CASSPNRDRRYNEQFF. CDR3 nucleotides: TGCGCCAGCAGCCCTAACCGGGACAGGCGTTACAATGAGCAGTTCTTC.

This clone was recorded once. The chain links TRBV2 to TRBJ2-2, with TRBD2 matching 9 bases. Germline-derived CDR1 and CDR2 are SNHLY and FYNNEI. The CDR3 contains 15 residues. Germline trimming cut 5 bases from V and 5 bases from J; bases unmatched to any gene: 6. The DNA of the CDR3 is TGTGCCAGCAGTATTAGCGGGAGTACGACCGGGGAGCTGTTTTTT. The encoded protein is CASSISGSTTGELFF.

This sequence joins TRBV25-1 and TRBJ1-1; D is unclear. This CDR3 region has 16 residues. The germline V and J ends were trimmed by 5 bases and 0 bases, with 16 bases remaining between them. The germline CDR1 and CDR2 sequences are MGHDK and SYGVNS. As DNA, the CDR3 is TGTGCCAGCAGTCCTCGGCCCTCTCATGTGAACACTGAAGCTTTCTTT. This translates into CASSPRPSHVNTEAFF.

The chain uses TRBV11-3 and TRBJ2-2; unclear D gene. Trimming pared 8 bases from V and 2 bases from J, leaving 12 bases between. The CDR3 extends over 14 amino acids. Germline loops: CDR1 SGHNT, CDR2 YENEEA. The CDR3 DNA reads TGTGCCAGCGGCCACACACCTAACACCGGGGAGCTGTTTTTT. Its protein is CASGHTPNTGELFF.

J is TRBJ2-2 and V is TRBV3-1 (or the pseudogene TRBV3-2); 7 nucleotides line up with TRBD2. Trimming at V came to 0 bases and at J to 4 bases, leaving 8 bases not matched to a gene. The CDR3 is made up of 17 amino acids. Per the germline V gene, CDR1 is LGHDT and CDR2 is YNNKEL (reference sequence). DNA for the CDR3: TGTGCCAGCAGCCAAGATCTCCTAGCGGAGCGCACCGGGGAGCTGTTTTTT. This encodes CASSQDLLAERTGELFF.

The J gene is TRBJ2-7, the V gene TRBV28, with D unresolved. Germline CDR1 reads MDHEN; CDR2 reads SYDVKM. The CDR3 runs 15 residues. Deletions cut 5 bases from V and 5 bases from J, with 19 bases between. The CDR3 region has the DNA TGTGCCAGCAGTACCCAGACCAGCCGGTCTGACGAGCAGTACTTC. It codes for CASSTQTSRSDEQYF.